This T cell receptor beta chain derives from a study of blood T cells in healthy people across ages. The authors ran a second PCR of about 6 to 11 cycles using a sample-barcoded 5' primer and a J-beta primer mix. Every cDNA was tagged by a template-switch adaptor with 12 random nucleotides. One entry per CDR3 protein results from TCRdb running MiXCR on the 5' RACE reads. The data hold about 1.5 million distinct CDR3 sequences, with roughly two fifths observed a single time. The extraction recovered at least 5 micrograms of total RNA per sample. The CDR3 is 13 residues long. Germline assignment: CDR1 SGHAT and CDR2 FQNNGV. Trimming removed 5 bases from V and 6 bases from J, with 14 bases in between.

The clonotype originates from a woman in her late teens or twenties in good health. This chain joins TRBV11-2 and TRBJ2-7; D unresolved. The sample consisted of blood. Here the CDR3 DNA reads TGTGCCAGCAGCCCTTACCAAGGGCCCGAGCAGTACTTC. As protein: CASSPYQGPEQYF.